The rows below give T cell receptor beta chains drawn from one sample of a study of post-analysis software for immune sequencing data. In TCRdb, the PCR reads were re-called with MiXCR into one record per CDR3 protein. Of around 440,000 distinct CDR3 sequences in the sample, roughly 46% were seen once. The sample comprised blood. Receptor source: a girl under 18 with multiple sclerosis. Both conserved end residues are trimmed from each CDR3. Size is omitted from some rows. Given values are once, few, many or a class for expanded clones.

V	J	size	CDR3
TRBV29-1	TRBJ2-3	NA	SVQVPYGYGTDTQY
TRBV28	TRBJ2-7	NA	ASRPNAGAEIYEQY
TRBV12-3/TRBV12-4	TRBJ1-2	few	ASSLEQGLSYGYT
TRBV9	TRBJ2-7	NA	ASSLLGGEFSEQY
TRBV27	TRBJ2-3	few	ASSLGELEDTQY
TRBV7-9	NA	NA	ASSGMDFSPSYEQY
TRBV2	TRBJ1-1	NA	ASTTGYSPEAF
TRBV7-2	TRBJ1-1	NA	ASRLTGDTEAF
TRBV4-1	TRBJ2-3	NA	ASSLLIRLAGSTDTQY
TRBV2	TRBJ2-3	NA	ASSDLQGFDTDTQY
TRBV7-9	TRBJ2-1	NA	ASSRVMDEQF
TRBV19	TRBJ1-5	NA	ASSIFRGHRQPQH
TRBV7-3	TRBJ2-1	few	ASSFLAGGRLNEQF
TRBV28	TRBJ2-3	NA	ASSGSSGINTQY
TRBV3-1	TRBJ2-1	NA	ASRSRAGDEQF
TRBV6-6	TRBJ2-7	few	ASSYVLESYEQY
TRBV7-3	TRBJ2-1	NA	ASSLNPLGNEQF
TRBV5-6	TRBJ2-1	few	AGRTGLAGRVSYNEQF
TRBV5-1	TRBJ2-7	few	ASSPARDRATYEQY
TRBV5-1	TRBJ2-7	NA	ASSEETYEQY
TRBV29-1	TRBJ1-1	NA	SPRRSMNTEAF
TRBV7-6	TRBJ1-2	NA	ASRSGASGYT
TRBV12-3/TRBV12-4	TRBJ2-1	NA	ASSFSGGRGDEQF
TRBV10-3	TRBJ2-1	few	AISDLGTSGSSYNEQF
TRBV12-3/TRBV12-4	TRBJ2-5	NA	AGSFDSKEQY
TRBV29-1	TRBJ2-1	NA	SVEDEGQEPRNEQF
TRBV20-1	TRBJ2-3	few	SARELGPDTDTQY
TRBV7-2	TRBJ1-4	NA	ASSRDRREKLF
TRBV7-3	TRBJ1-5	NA	ASSPGGAGQPQH
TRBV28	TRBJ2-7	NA	ASSPTRKGRVSYEQY
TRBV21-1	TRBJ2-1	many	ASSPTKEAGVVYNEQF
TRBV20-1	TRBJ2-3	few	SASLGLATSTDTQY
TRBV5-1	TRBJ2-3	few	ASSGSSRTADTQY
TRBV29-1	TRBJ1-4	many	SVSLEVGDEKLF
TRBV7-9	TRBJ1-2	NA	ASSLDAAGFNYGYT
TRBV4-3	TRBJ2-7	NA	ASSQDRRSYEQY
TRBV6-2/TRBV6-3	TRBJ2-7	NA	ASSRGDFYEQY
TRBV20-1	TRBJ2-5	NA	SARDPRGVETQY
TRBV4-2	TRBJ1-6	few	ASSQDRVGLSSYNSPLH
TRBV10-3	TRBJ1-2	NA	AISEGRGPGYGYT
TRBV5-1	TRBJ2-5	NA	ASSLAGAQY
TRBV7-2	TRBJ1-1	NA	ASSLRDTEAF
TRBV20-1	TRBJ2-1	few	SARRRELAYNEQF
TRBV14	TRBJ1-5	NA	ASSQRNQPQH
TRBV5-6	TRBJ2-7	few	ASSSDRGLYEQY